The following is a T cell receptor beta chain sequence with its context. The antigen is undetermined. The sample originates from a study of CD8 T cells in ankylosing spondylitis. Findings and limits, study-wide: Disease-linked clones were found to be CD8+ and relatively rare in peripheral blood. It appeared that ankylosing spondylitis blood was characterized by a TCR beta motif of several highly homologous variants. Earlier authors reported some of these motif variants in reactive arthritis synovial fluid and blood.

The CDR3 totals 14 residues. With 0 bases removed from V and 4 bases from J, the gap between germline ends came to 7 bases. TCRdb fed the 5' RACE reads into MiXCR, producing one record per CDR3 protein. The sample has 470,000 or so distinct CDR3 sequences; 26% are singletons. Sequencing was carried out using blood, either unsorted or a sorted T cell fraction (not recorded which). The V and J genes are TRBV12-3 or TRBV12-4 and TRBJ1-5; no clear D. This sequence originates from a male donor with ankylosing spondylitis. The DNA for the CDR3 is TGTGCCAGCAGTTTAGCAGGGAGGAATCAGCCCCAGCATTTT. This translates into CASSLAGRNQPQHF.